This T cell receptor beta chain is drawn from a study of cytomegalovirus exposure and HLA in healthy donors. General observations from the study: Rare sequences made up most TCRs, while some public TCRs were found in many donors. With high specificity and sensitivity, the classifier reportedly diagnosed cytomegalovirus status. Listed as cytomegalovirus-associated were 150 to 200 TCR beta chains.

Notes on this clone: Its antigen remains unidentified.

PCR was performed using 60 Vbeta and 13 Jbeta primers. Libraries were prepared by immunoSEQ multiplex PCR; TCRdb keeps only in-frame clonotypes and omits some of them. The sample holds some 170,000 clones; 72% are singletons and the top ten take roughly 2.5%. The germline V gene encodes CDR1 KGHSH and CDR2 LQKENI. The CDR3 extends over 13 amino acids. The junction had 5 bases not matched to a gene; V was cut back by 7 bases and J by 3 bases. This clonotype was obtained from a human donor in good health. Sequenced: PBMCs. The V gene is TRBV18, the J gene TRBJ1-1; 7 bases are shared with TRBD1. The CDR3: CASFQGEYTEAFF. The CDR3 DNA sequence: TGTGCCAGCTTTCAGGGGGAGTACACTGAAGCTTTCTTT.